The T cell receptor beta chain described here comes from a study of blood T cell repertoires in COVID-19. About the research overall: In each case, the material was cDNA or gDNA derived from T cells, B-cell-depleted T cells, or PBMCs.

This clone was observed a single time. The CDR3 loop spans 15 amino acids. Germline CDR1 reads MDHEN; CDR2 reads SYDVKM. V lost 4 bases and J 7 bases, leaving 19 bases between the germline ends. Produced via immunoSEQ multiplex PCR; TCRdb's table is partial and in-frame only. The table includes some 270,000 clones, approximately 85% detected once. Sequencing was performed on PBMCs or T cells enriched from blood (not recorded which). This rearrangement joins TRBV28 to TRBJ1-1; perhaps TRBD1 as D (5 bases). This TCR came from a woman aged 25-40 years who had recovered from COVID-19. The CDR3 reads CASSSSGAWDGEAFF. CDR3 DNA: TGTGCCAGCAGTTCCAGCGGGGCATGGGATGGTGAAGCTTTCTTT.